This is a list of T cell receptor beta chains from one sample in a study of T cell changes during pregnancy in multiple sclerosis. Data came from immunoSEQ multiplex PCR; TCRdb stores just in-frame clones and leaves some out. The sample comprises over 90,000 clones, roughly 90% of which are singletons, and under 0.95% rests with the top ten. The material was peripheral blood, obtained before pregnancy. The receptors shown here come from a female donor with multiple sclerosis, enrolled in a pregnancy study. CDR3s include the opening cysteine and the closing phenylalanine or tryptophan. A D gene is named only where the DNA matches it firmly. Clone size is shown for a subset of rows, as once, few, many or a class of expanded clone.

TRBJ2-5 NA TRBV5-4 TRBD1 CASSLVGQGRGETQYF TGTGCCAGCAGCTTGGTGGGACAGGGGCGAGGAGAGACCCAGTACTTC
TRBJ1-1 NA TRBV7-9 NA CASSFGGNTEAFF TGTGCCAGCAGCTTCGGGGGGAACACTGAAGCTTTCTTT
TRBJ2-7 NA TRBV12-1 NA CASSPAGAYEQYF TGTGCCAGCAGCCCGGCCGGAGCCTACGAGCAGTACTTC
TRBJ1-1 NA TRBV5-4 TRBD1 CASSWGTGDWNTEAFF TGTGCCAGCAGCTGGGGGACAGGGGATTGGAACACTGAAGCTTTCTTT
TRBJ2-7 NA TRBV5-4 TRBD2 CASSWDGGAQQEQYF TGTGCCAGCAGCTGGGACGGGGGGGCTCAACAGGAGCAGTACTTC
TRBJ1-1 few TRBV7-2 NA CASSLRSGTGALNTEAFF TGTGCCAGCAGCTTAAGATCCGGGACTGGGGCATTGAACACTGAAGCTTTCTTT
TRBJ2-1 once TRBV27 NA CASSAGKSSYNEQFF TGTGCCAGCAGCGCCGGTAAAAGCTCCTACAATGAGCAGTTCTTC
TRBJ1-6 NA TRBV4-3 TRBD1 CASSQSRIRDRSYNSPLHF TGCGCCAGCAGCCAAAGCCGAATCCGGGACAGGTCCTATAATTCACCCCTCCACTTT
TRBJ1-4 NA TRBV5-8 NA CASSLEWGISTNEKLFF TGTGCCAGCAGCTTGGAGTGGGGCATTTCAACTAATGAAAAACTGTTTTTT
TRBJ1-1 NA TRBV5-1 TRBD1 CASSYRGDLNTEAFF TGCGCCAGCAGCTACAGGGGAGACTTGAACACTGAAGCTTTCTTT
TRBJ2-2 NA TRBV4-2 TRBD2 CASSQDWAGGRNTGELFF TGTGCCAGCAGCCAAGATTGGGCGGGGGGGCGGAACACCGGGGAGCTGTTTTTT
TRBJ2-5 NA TRBV6-1 NA CASKRRQGSQETQYF TGTGCCAGCAAGCGGCGGCAGGGGTCCCAAGAGACCCAGTACTTC
TRBJ1-5 NA TRBV18 TRBD1 CASSPGQGAYQPQHF TGTGCCAGCTCACCGGGACAGGGGGCTTATCAGCCCCAGCATTTT
TRBJ1-5 NA TRBV7-8 NA CASSPRTVGDNQPQHF TGTGCCAGCAGCCCCCGGACAGTGGGGGACAATCAGCCCCAGCATTTT
TRBJ1-4 NA TRBV2 NA CASRTGHSEKLFF TGTGCCAGCAGAACAGGGCACTCTGAAAAACTGTTTTTT
TRBJ2-7 NA TRBV23-1 TRBD1 CASPSRGQNEQYF TGCGCCAGCCCATCACGGGGACAGAACGAGCAGTACTTC
TRBJ2-1 once TRBV9 TRBD2 CASSVGVAGGPNEQFF TGTGCCAGCAGCGTAGGGGTAGCGGGAGGCCCCAATGAGCAGTTCTTC
TRBJ2-1 NA TRBV27 NA CASSLQGLFEQFF TGTGCCAGCAGTTTACAGGGGTTATTTGAGCAGTTCTTC
TRBJ2-7 NA TRBV4-3 NA CASSQAVPGSNEQYF TGCGCCAGCAGCCAAGCTGTCCCAGGGTCGAACGAGCAGTACTTC
TRBJ2-3 NA TRBV11-3 TRBD1 CASKEGAGTDTQYF TGTGCCAGCAAAGAGGGGGCAGGGACAGATACGCAGTATTTT
TRBJ2-1 NA TRBV27 NA CASSLVAGSSYNEQFF TGTGCCAGCAGTTTAGTGGCGGGAAGCTCCTACAATGAGCAGTTCTTC
TRBJ2-2 NA TRBV27 NA CASREGGTGELFF TGTGCCAGTCGTGAGGGGGGGACCGGGGAGCTGTTTTTT
TRBJ1-2 NA TRBV5-1 NA CASSPTPRPSPGLGYTF TGCGCCAGCAGCCCGACCCCGAGACCGTCTCCAGGTCTTGGCTACACCTTC
TRBJ2-3 NA TRBV7-3 NA CASSLSGGSTDTQYF TGTGCCAGCAGCCTATCCGGCGGGAGCACAGATACGCAGTATTTT
TRBJ2-7 NA TRBV14 TRBD1 CASSHPRDRGRRALYEQYF TGTGCCAGCAGCCACCCCCGGGACAGGGGGCGTAGAGCTTTATACGAGCAGTACTTC
TRBJ1-1 NA TRBV7-3 NA CASSLLGVNTEAFF TGTGCCAGCAGCTTATTAGGGGTTAACACTGAAGCTTTCTTT
TRBJ2-3 NA TRBV6-5 NA CASSKFAADTQYF TGTGCCAGCAGTAAGTTCGCGGCAGATACGCAGTATTTT
TRBJ2-7 NA TRBV27 NA CASSLNVGAYEQYF TGTGCCAGCAGTTTAAATGTTGGAGCTTACGAGCAGTACTTC
TRBJ2-7 NA TRBV5-5 NA CASSTLHGPGVNEQYF TGTGCCAGCAGCACACTTCATGGACCGGGGGTGAACGAGCAGTACTTC
TRBJ2-1 NA TRBV7-8 NA CASSWVQGRLNEQFF TGTGCCAGCAGCTGGGTGCAGGGCCGTCTCAATGAGCAGTTCTTC
TRBJ2-7 NA TRBV5-5 TRBD1 CASHLDRATYEQYF TGTGCCAGCCACCTAGACAGGGCGACCTACGAGCAGTACTTC
TRBJ2-2 NA TRBV7-6 NA CASSLVPGNTGELFF TGTGCCAGCAGCTTAGTTCCGGGGAACACCGGGGAGCTGTTTTTT
TRBJ1-1 NA TRBV30 TRBD1 CAWSRDRMNTEAFF TGTGCCTGGAGTCGGGACAGGATGAACACTGAAGCTTTCTTT
TRBJ2-2 NA TRBV5-1 TRBD2 CASSSGTSGGELFF TGCGCCAGCAGCTCCGGGACTAGTGGGGGGGAGCTGTTTTTT
TRBJ1-1 once TRBV6-5 NA CASSYLAGNTEAFF TGTGCCAGCAGTTACCTCGCAGGGAACACTGAAGCTTTCTTT
TRBJ1-4 NA TRBV9 NA CASSVGPVADTRLFF TGTGCCAGCAGCGTAGGACCAGTGGCGGATACTCGGCTGTTTTTT
TRBJ2-1 NA TRBV5-1 NA CASSLFERVHGEQFF TGCGCCAGCAGCTTGTTCGAGAGGGTACATGGGGAGCAGTTCTTC
TRBJ1-5 NA TRBV19 TRBD1 CASSIGPQGDQPQHF TGTGCCAGTAGTATAGGTCCACAGGGGGATCAGCCCCAGCATTTT
TRBJ2-3 NA TRBV28 NA CASSRDFTDTQYF TGTGCCAGCTCCCGGGACTTCACAGATACGCAGTATTTT
TRBJ1-3 NA TRBV6-5 NA CATLKRRGGNTIYF TGTGCCACCCTGAAGAGAAGGGGTGGAAACACCATATATTTT
TRBJ1-1 NA TRBV15 NA CATSRKGAFTEAFF TGTGCCACCAGCAGAAAAGGGGCCTTCACTGAAGCTTTCTTT